This entry lists 6 T cell receptor beta chains sequenced from one sample in a study of blood T cell repertoires in COVID-19. Sequenced by immunoSEQ multiplex PCR; TCRdb stores in-frame clones only, minus some. The sample has around 260,000 clones; 70% to 85% are singletons. The sample comprised peripheral blood. The receptors here all came from a human donor with COVID-19, enrolled during active disease. The donor label of this sample is uncertain.

V usage is TRBV5-1 and J usage is TRBJ1-1; 7 nucleotides line up with TRBD1. CDR3 length: 15 residues. Trimming cost V 0 bases and J 4 bases; bases outside gene matches: 6. The germline V gene has CDR1 SGHRS and CDR2 YFSETQ. This chain's CDR3 is CASSLEGTEATEAFF. CDR3 bases: TGCGCCAGCAGCTTGGAAGGGACAGAAGCCACTGAAGCTTTCTTT.

This rearrangement joins TRBV7-9 to TRBJ2-1, with 9 bases fitting TRBD1. CDR1 and CDR2 from the germline V gene are SEHNR and FQNEAQ (reference sequence). The V gene end was trimmed by 5 bases and the J gene end by 9 bases; junction bases not matched to a gene: 2. The CDR3 is 12 residues long. In DNA form, the CDR3 reads TGTGCCAGCAGCGTGACAGGGGGTGAGCAGTTCTTC. Translated, it gives CASSVTGGEQFF.

This clone was recorded a few times. The chain combines TRBV5-4 with TRBJ1-2; D not certain. The V gene's germline CDR1 is SGHNT and CDR2 YYREEE (reference sequence). The CDR3 loop spans 15 amino acids. Trimming stripped 0 bases from V and 4 bases from J, with 13 bases between. CDR3 protein: CASSLAGSRLYGYTF. The CDR3 bases are TGTGCCAGCAGCTTGGCCGGGTCCCGACTCTATGGCTACACCTTC. Supplemented by reference TRBV5-4 and TRBJ1-2, the full variable domain reads ETGVTQSPTHLIKTRGQQVTLRCSSQSGHNTVSWYQQALGQGPQFIFQYYREEENGRGNFPPRFSGLQFPNYSSELNVNALELDDSALYLCASSLAGSRLYGYTFGSGTRLTVV.

The DNA of the CDR3 is TGTGCCACCAGTGATTTGTACTCCGGGGAGCTGTTTTTT. Its protein is CATSDLYSGELFF. This rearrangement joins TRBV24-1 to TRBJ2-2, with D unclear. V was clipped by 0 bases and J by 6 bases, with 4 bases between them. The CDR3 spans 13 residues. CDR1 is KGHDR and CDR2 is SFDVKD in the germline V gene.

The chain has TRBV4-3 and TRBJ1-5; D is unresolved. V was cut by 1 base and J by 2 bases, with 9 bases left in between. The CDR3 contains 15 residues. Per germline, CDR1 LGHNA and CDR2 YSLEER. The CDR3 nucleotides are TGCGCCAGCAGCCAAGCGCGGCTGGGCAATCAGCCCCAGCATTTT. It is translated as CASSQARLGNQPQHF.

The chain recombines TRBV18 with TRBJ2-7; 10 nucleotides agree with TRBD2. The CDR3 has 16 residues. The junction had 10 bases not matched to a gene; V was cut back by 2 bases and J by 6 bases. Per germline, CDR1 KGHSH and CDR2 LQKENI. CDR3 DNA: TGTGCCAGCTCACCAGGTCGTCTAGCGGGAGTCCTCGAGCAGTACTTC. Protein product: CASSPGRLAGVLEQYF.